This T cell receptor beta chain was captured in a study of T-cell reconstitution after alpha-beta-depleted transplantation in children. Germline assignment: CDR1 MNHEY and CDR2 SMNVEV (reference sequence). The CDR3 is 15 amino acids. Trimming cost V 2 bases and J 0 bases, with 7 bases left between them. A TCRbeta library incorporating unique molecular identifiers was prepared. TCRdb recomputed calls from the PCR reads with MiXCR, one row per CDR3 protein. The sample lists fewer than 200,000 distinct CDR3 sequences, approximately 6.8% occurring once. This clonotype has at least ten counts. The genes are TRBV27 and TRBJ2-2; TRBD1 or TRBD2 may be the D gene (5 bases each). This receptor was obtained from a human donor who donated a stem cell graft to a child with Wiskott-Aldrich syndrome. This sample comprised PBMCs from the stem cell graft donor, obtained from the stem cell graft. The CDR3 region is CASSLGDANTGELFF. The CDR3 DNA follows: TGTGCCAGCAGTTTAGGGGACGCGAACACCGGGGAGCTGTTTTTT.